This record covers a single T cell receptor beta chain. TCRdb keeps only in-frame clones here, not all; method: immunoSEQ multiplex PCR. The table lists roughly 250,000 clones, almost 85% of them singletons. These data are taken from a study of blood T cell repertoires in COVID-19. V was pared by 5 bases and J by 2 bases, with 19 bases between. Germline V gives CDR1 MNHEY, CDR2 SMNVEV (reference sequence). CDR3 length: 17 residues. The source of this sequence is a man over 45 with acute or convalescent COVID-19. The chain carries TRBV27 and TRBJ2-1; possibly TRBD2 for D (6 bases). The material sequenced was peripheral blood. CDR3 DNA: TGTGCCAGCAGTACACGGGACTTAAGGAGCCCCTACAATGAGCAGTTCTTC. This sequence encodes CASSTRDLRSPYNEQFF.